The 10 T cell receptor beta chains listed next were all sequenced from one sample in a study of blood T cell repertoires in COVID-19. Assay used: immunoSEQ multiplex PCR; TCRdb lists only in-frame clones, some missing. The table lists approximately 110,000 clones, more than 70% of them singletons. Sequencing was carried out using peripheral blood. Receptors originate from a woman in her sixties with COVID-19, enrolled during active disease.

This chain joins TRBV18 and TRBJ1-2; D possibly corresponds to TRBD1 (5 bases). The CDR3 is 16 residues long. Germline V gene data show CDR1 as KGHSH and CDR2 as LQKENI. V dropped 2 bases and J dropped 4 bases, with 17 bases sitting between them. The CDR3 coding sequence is TGTGCCAGCTCACCAGGACAAGGCTCCACGGGCTATGGCTACACCTTC. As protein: CASSPGQGSTGYGYTF.

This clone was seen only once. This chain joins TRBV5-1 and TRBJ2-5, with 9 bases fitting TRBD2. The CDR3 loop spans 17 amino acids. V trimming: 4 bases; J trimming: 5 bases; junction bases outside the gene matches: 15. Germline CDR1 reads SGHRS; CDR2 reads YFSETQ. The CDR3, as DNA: TGCGCCAGCAGCCCAGAACGTGGAGCGGGGGGCCTGGAGACCCAGTACTTC. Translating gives CASSPERGAGGLETQYF.

In nucleotides, the CDR3 is TGTGCCAGCACCGGACAGGCCTACGAGCAGTACTTC. Its translation is CASTGQAYEQYF. This chain joins TRBV6-5 and TRBJ2-7; the match to TRBD1 covers 7 bases. CDR3 size: 12 residues. The V segment lost 7 bases and the J segment 2 bases; nucleotides outside the gene matches: 2. Germline V gene data show CDR1 as MNHEY and CDR2 as SVGAGI.

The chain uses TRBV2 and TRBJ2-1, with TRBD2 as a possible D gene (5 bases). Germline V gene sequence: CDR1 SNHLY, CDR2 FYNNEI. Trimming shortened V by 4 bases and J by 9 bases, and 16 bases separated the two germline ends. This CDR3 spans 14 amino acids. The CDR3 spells CASSVNGRDGEQFF. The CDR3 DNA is TGTGCCAGCAGTGTAAATGGTCGGGATGGTGAGCAGTTCTTC.

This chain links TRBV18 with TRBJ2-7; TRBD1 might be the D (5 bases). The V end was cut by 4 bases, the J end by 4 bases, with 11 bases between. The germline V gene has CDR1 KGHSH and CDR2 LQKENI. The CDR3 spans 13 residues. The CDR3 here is CASSQTTAYEQYF. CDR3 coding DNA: TGTGCCAGCTCACAAACGACAGCATACGAGCAGTACTTC.

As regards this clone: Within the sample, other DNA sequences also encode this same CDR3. The CDR3 DNA sequence: TGTGCCAGCTCACCGAGCTCCTACGAGCAGTACTTC. Its translation is CASSPSSYEQYF. This chain joins TRBV18 and TRBJ2-7, with no clear D. This CDR3 comprises 12 residues. V shed 3 bases and J shed 0 bases, with 3 bases lying between them. Germline values: CDR1 KGHSH, CDR2 LQKENI.

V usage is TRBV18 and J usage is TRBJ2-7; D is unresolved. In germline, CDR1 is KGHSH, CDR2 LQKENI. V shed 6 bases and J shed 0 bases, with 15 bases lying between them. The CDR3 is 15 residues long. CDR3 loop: CASSLTSGSSYEQYF. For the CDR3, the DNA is TGTGCCAGCTCCCTAACCTCAGGAAGCTCCTACGAGCAGTACTTC.

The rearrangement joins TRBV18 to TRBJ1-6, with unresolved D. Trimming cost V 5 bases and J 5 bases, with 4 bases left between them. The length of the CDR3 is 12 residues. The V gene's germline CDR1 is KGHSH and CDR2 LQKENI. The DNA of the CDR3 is TGTGCCAGCTCATCAGATAATTCACCCCTCCACTTT. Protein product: CASSSDNSPLHF.

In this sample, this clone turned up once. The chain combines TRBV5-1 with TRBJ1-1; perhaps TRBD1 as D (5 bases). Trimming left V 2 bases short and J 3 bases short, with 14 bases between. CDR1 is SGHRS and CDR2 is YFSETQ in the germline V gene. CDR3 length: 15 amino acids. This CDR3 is CASSFQIGGYTEAFF. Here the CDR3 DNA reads TGCGCCAGCAGCTTCCAAATTGGGGGGTACACTGAAGCTTTCTTT.

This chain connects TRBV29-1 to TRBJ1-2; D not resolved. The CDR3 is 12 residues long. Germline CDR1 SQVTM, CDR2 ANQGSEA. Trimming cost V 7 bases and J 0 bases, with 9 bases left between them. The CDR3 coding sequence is TGCAGCGCCTCGGGTCCTAACTATGGCTACACCTTC. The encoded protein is CSASGPNYGYTF. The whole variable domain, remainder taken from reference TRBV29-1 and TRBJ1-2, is SAVISQKPSRDICQRGTSLTIQCQVDSQVTMMFWYRQQPGQSLTLIATANQGSEATYESGFVIDKFPISRPNLTFSTLTVSNMSPEDSSIYLCSASGPNYGYTFGSGTRLTVV.